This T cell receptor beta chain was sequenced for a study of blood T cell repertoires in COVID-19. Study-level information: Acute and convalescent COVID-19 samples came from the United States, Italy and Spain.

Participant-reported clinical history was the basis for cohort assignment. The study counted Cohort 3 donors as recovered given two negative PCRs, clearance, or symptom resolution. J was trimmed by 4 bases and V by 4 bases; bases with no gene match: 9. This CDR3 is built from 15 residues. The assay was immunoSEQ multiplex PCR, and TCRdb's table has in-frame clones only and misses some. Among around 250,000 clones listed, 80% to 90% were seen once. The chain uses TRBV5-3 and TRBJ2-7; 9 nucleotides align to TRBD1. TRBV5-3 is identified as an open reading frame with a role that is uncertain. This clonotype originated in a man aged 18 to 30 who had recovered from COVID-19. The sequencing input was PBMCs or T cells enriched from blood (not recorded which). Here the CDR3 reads CARSTRQGVEYEQYF. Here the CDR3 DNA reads TGTGCCAGAAGCACCCGACAGGGGGTTGAGTACGAGCAGTACTTC.